This T cell receptor (beta chain) was sequenced for a study of CD4 T cells in relation to SARS-CoV-2 and coronaviruses. Study-level background: Controls used an HIV-1 Nef peptide pool or no peptide. Study-wide results and limits: The cross-reactivity analysis covered only spike protein, not other viral proteins. Approximately 65% of donors had memory CD4+ clonotypes crossrecognizing SARS-CoV-2 and common cold coronavirus spike.

The germline gives CDR1 MNHEY, CDR2 SVGAGI. This CDR3 has 15 residues. V was pared by 7 bases and J by 3 bases, with 17 bases between. Repertoires were generated with immunoSEQ multiplex PCR, while TCRdb's copy carries only in-frame clones and drops some. Here the sample spans around 9,800 clones, roughly 81% being singletons. Unexposed donor CD4+ T cells date from 2011-2018, before the COVID-19 pandemic. Isolation of CD4+ T cells took place after about eleven days in culture. As cell numbers allowed, unexposed-donor CD4+ T cells faced SARS-CoV-2 S/N and four cold-coronavirus spikes. Of note for this clone: The antigen remains unidentified.

The receptor's source is a human donor in good health. The chain couples TRBV6-5 to TRBJ2-3, with D possibly being TRBD1 (6 bases). The sample comprised CD4+ T cells from PBMCs, cultured in vitro. The chain's CDR3 is CASTSLRTETDTQYF. The DNA for the CDR3 is TGTGCCAGCACCTCCCTCCGGACAGAAACAGATACGCAGTATTTT.